One and the same sample provided the 8 T cell receptor beta chains below, sequenced in a study of neurological immune-mediated disorders. Time point of the sample: longitudinal time-point 2. TCRdb reanalysed the 5' RACE reads using MiXCR and keeps one entry per CDR3 protein. This table holds about 60,000 distinct CDR3 sequences, around 10% found once. The specimen was PBMCs. The origin of the receptors is a man aged 25-45 years in good health.

This clonotype was counted ten times or more. The rearrangement uses TRBV20-1 and TRBJ2-1; unclear D gene. The germline gives CDR1 DFQATT, CDR2 SNEGSKA (reference sequence). This CDR3 has 14 residues. Trimming pared 3 bases from V and 5 bases from J, leaving 14 bases between. CDR3 sequence reads: CSASWLGLHNEQFF. The DNA for the CDR3 is TGCAGTGCTAGTTGGCTAGGGCTTCACAATGAGCAGTTCTTC.

This clonotype was seen many times. This rearrangement joins TRBV28 to TRBJ2-2; D call uncertain. Germline values: CDR1 MDHEN, CDR2 SYDVKM. The length of the CDR3 is 12 residues. V lost 2 bases and J lost 6, with 4 bases in between. The CDR3 DNA sequence: TGTGCCAGCAGTTTACCGTCCGGGGAGCTGTTTTTT. This translates into CASSLPSGELFF.

This clonotype has at least ten counts. V usage is TRBV28 and J usage is TRBJ1-2; a weak D match, TRBD1 (6 bases). The ends were cut back, 7 bases at V and 2 bases at J, with 17 bases in the middle. The germline gives CDR1 MDHEN, CDR2 SYDVKM. This CDR3 has 15 residues. The CDR3 region is CASTDLSGQNYGYTF. As DNA, the CDR3 is TGTGCCAGCACCGACCTGTCGGGACAAAACTATGGCTACACCTTC.

In its sample, this clonotype was seen many times. The V call is TRBV10-3, the J call TRBJ1-1; D unclear. The CDR3 is made up of 12 amino acids. CDR1 and CDR2 (germline): ENHRY, SYGVKD. Trimming pared 4 bases from V and 8 bases from J, leaving 11 bases between. CDR3 amino acids: CAISAAGREAFF. In nucleotides, the CDR3 is TGTGCCATCAGTGCCGCAGGACGAGAAGCTTTCTTT.

This clonotype was observed at least ten times. The V gene is TRBV13, the J gene TRBJ2-7; TRBD2 matches 14 bases. The V segment lost 5 bases and the J segment 7 bases; nucleotides outside the gene matches: 16. The length of the CDR3 is 18 residues. Looked up from germline, CDR1 is PRHDT and CDR2 is FYEKMQ (reference sequence). The CDR3 DNA follows: TGTGCCAGCAGCATCTCCCCCCGACTAGCGGGAGGGCCGTGGGAGCAGTACTTC. It encodes CASSISPRLAGGPWEQYF.

There are many counts of this clonotype. This rearrangement joins TRBV5-1 to TRBJ1-3; D is uncertain. The CDR3 covers 14 residues. Germline assignment: CDR1 SGHRS and CDR2 YFSETQ. Trimming took 0 bases from V and 0 from J, leaving 4 bases between them. CDR3 coding DNA: TGCGCCAGCAGCTTGGGCACCTCTGGAAACACCATATATTTT. Encoded protein: CASSLGTSGNTIYF. Complete variable domain (other parts from reference TRBV5-1 and TRBJ1-3): KAGVTQTPRYLIKTRGQQVTLSCSPISGHRSVSWYQQTPGQGLQFLFEYFSETQRNKGNFPGRFSGRQFSNSRSEMNVSTLELGDSALYLCASSLGTSGNTIYFGEGSWLTVV.

The CDR3: CSVSSSGVYEQYF. The CDR3 nucleotides read TGCAGCGTTTCGTCCAGCGGCGTCTACGAGCAGTACTTC. V gene TRBV29-1 combines with J gene TRBJ2-7, with D possibly TRBD2 on 5 matching bases. The CDR3 consists of 13 residues. Germline assignment: CDR1 SQVTM and CDR2 ANQGSEA. Deletions cut 5 bases from V and 3 bases from J, with 14 bases between.

The J gene is TRBJ1-1, the V gene TRBV20-1, with 10 bases matching TRBD1. Germline CDR1 DFQATT, CDR2 SNEGSKA (reference sequence). With V trimmed by 6 bases and J by 4 bases, 14 bases remained unmatched. The CDR3 is 16 amino acids. CDR3 in DNA: TGCAGTGCAAGCTGGGACAGGGGTATTGTAAGCACTGAAGCTTTCTTT. It encodes CSASWDRGIVSTEAFF.